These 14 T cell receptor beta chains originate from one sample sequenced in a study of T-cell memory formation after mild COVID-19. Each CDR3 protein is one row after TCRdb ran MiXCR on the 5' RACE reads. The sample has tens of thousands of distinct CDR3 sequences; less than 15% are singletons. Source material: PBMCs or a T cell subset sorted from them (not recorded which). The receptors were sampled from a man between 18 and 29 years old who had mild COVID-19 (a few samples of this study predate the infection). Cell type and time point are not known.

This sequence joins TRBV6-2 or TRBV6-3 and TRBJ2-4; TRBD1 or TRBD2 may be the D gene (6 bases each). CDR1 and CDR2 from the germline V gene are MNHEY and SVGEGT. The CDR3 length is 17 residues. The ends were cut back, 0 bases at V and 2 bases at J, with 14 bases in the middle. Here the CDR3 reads CASSYSPQGGPKNIQYF. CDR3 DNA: TGTGCCAGCAGTTACTCGCCCCAAGGGGGGCCCAAAAACATTCAGTACTTC.

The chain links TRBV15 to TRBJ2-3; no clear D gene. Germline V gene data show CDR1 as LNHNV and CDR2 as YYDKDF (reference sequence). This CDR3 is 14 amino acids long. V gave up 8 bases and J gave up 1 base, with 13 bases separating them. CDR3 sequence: CATPVQTRTDTQYF. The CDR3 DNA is TGTGCCACCCCTGTTCAGACACGCACAGATACGCAGTATTTT.

CDR3 sequence reads: CATSDRESNQPQHF. For the CDR3, the DNA is TGTGCCACCAGTGATCGCGAGAGCAATCAGCCCCAGCATTTT. The chain employs TRBV24-1 and TRBJ1-5; no clear D gene. The germline CDR1 and CDR2 sequences are KGHDR and SFDVKD. The length of the CDR3 is 14 residues. V dropped 3 bases and J dropped 1 base, with 6 bases sitting between them.

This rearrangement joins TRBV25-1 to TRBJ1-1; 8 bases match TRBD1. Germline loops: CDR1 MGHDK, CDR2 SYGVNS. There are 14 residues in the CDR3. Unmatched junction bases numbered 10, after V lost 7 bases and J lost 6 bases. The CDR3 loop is CASTGSGGFSEAFF. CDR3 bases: TGTGCCAGCACCGGATCAGGGGGCTTCTCTGAAGCTTTCTTT.

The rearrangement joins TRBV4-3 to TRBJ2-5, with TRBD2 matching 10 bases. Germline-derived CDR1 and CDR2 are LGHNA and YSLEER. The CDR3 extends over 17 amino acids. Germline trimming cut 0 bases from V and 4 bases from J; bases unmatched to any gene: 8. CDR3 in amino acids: CASSQDGQRGGRETQYF. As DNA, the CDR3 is TGCGCCAGCAGCCAAGATGGACAGCGGGGGGGCCGAGAGACCCAGTACTTC.

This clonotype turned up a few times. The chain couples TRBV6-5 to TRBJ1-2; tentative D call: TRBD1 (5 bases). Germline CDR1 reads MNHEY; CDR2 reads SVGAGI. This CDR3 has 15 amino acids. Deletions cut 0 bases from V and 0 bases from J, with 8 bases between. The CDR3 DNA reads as TGTGCCAGCAGTTACTCAGAAGGGGCTAACTATGGCTACACCTTC. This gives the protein CASSYSEGANYGYTF.

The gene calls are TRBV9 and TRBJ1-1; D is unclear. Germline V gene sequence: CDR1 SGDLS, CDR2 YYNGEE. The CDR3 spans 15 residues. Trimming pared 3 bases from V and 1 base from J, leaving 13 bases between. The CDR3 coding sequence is TGTGCCAGCAGCGCATCAAGTCGGGAGAACACTGAAGCTTTCTTT. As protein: CASSASSRENTEAFF.

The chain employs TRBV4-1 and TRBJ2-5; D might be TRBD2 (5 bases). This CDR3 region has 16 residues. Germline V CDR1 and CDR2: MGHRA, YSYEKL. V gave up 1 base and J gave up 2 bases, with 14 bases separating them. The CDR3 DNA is TGCGCCAGCAGCCAAGTACCCAGGACTGATCAAGAGACCCAGTACTTC. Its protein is CASSQVPRTDQETQYF.

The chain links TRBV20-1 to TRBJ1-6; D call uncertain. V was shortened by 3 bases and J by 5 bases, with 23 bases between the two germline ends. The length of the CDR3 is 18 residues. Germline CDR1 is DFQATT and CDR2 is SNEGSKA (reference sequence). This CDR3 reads CSASPLLGRDLNNSPLHF. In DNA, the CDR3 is TGCAGTGCTAGCCCACTCCTTGGGAGGGATTTGAATAATTCACCCCTCCACTTT.

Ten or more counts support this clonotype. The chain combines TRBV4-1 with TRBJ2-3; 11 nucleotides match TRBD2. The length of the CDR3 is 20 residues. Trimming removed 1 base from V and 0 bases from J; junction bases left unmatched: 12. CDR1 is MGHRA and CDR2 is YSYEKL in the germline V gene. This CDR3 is CASSQVQTGLAGGSTDTQYF. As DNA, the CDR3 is TGCGCCAGCAGCCAAGTCCAAACGGGGCTAGCGGGGGGTAGCACAGATACGCAGTATTTT.

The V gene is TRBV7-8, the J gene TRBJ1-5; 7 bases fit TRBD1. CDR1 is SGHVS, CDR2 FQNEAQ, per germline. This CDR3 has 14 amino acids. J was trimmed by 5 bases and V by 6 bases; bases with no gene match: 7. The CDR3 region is CASSTGDYYQPQHF. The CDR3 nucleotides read TGTGCCAGCAGTACAGGGGATTACTATCAGCCCCAGCATTTT.

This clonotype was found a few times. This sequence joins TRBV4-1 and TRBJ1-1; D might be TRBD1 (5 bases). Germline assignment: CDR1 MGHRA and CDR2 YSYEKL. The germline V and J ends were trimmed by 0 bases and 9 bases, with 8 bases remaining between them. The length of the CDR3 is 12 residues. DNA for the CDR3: TGCGCCAGCAGCCAAGATAGACAGAAAGCTTTCTTT. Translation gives CASSQDRQKAFF.

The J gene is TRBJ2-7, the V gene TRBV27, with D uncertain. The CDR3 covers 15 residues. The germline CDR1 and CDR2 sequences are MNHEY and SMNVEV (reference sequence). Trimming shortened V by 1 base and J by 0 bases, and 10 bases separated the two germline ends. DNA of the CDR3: TGTGCCAGCAGTTTATTAGCCAGGAGCTCCTACGAGCAGTACTTC. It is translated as CASSLLARSSYEQYF.

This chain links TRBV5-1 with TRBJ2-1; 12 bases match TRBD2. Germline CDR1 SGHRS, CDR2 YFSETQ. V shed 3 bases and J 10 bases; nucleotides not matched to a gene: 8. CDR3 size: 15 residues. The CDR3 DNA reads TGCGCCAGCAGCTCCTACCTAGCGGGGGGGAACGAGCAGTTCTTC. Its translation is CASSSYLAGGNEQFF.